The present TCR beta chain was sequenced within a study of OX40 agonist ivuxolimab in advanced cancers. V was shortened by 4 bases and J by 4 bases, with 17 bases between the two germline ends. CDR1 and CDR2 (germline): SGDLS, YYNGEE. The CDR3 is 15 amino acids. This clone was seen just once. Using immunoSEQ multiplex PCR, the repertoire was profiled, and TCRdb retains in-frame clones only, with some absent. The table includes 65,000 to 85,000 clones, about 87% detected once. The chain joins TRBV9 to TRBJ1-2; D perhaps matches TRBD1 (6 bases). This TCR was recovered from an adult with an advanced solid tumor such as melanoma, head and neck, liver or kidney cancer. The material was CD4+ or CD8+ T cells sorted from blood, obtained in a trial of the OX40 agonist ivuxolimab. In DNA form, the CDR3 reads TGTGCCAGCAGCCGGGAAGGGGGGACCCTCTATGGCTACACCTTC. Its protein product is CASSREGGTLYGYTF. The full variable domain, in which reference TRBV9 and TRBJ1-2 provide the parts outside the CDR3, is DSGVTQTPKHLITATGQRVTLRCSPRSGDLSVYWYQQSLDQGLQFLIQYYNGEERAKGNILERFSAQQFPDLHSELNLSSLELGDSALYFCASSREGGTLYGYTFGSGTRLTVV.